One and the same sample provided the 16 T cell receptor beta chains below, sequenced in a study of blood T cell repertoires in COVID-19. Here immunoSEQ multiplex PCR was the method, and the copy in TCRdb shows in-frame clones only, minus some. The profile shows about 68,000 clones, approximately 85% of them singletons. Sequencing was performed on peripheral blood. These receptors all come from a man between 45 and 60 years old with acute or convalescent COVID-19.

This chain uses TRBV5-1 with TRBJ2-3; TRBD1 matches at 7 bases. Germline V gives CDR1 SGHRS, CDR2 YFSETQ. This CDR3 has 16 residues. J was trimmed by 4 bases and V by 0 bases; bases with no gene match: 8. In DNA form, the CDR3 reads TGCGCCAGCAGCTTGGCCCCAGGGGGTGACGCAGATACGCAGTATTTT. Its protein is CASSLAPGGDADTQYF. The full variable domain, in which reference TRBV5-1 and TRBJ2-3 provide the parts outside the CDR3, is KAGVTQTPRYLIKTRGQQVTLSCSPISGHRSVSWYQQTPGQGLQFLFEYFSETQRNKGNFPGRFSGRQFSNSRSEMNVSTLELGDSALYLCASSLAPGGDADTQYFGPGTRLTVL.

A few counts support this clone. The DNA for the CDR3 is TGCGCCAGCAGGGGAACAGGCCCTAGCACAGATACGCAGTATTTT. This encodes CASRGTGPSTDTQYF. V gene TRBV5-1 combines with J gene TRBJ2-3; a weak D match, TRBD1 (5 bases). The CDR3 has 15 residues. V lost 5 bases, J lost 0 bases, and 13 bases lay in between. From germline, CDR1 is SGHRS and CDR2 YFSETQ.

The chain links TRBV27 to TRBJ1-2; D possibly corresponds to TRBD1 (6 bases). The germline V gene has CDR1 MNHEY and CDR2 SMNVEV (reference sequence). V was pared by 3 bases and J by 8 bases, with 22 bases between. The CDR3 runs 16 residues. CDR3 DNA: TGTGCCAGCAGTTTTTCCAGGGGAAGAGTGACATTCGGCTACACCTTC. Translated, it gives CASSFSRGRVTFGYTF.

This clone was picked up one time. The J gene is TRBJ2-3, the V gene TRBV6-1; the D gene is possibly TRBD1 (6 bases). The CDR3 is 15 amino acids. The germline V gene encodes CDR1 MNHNS and CDR2 SASEGT. Trimming took 1 base from V and 2 from J, leaving 10 bases between them. CDR3 nucleotides: TGTGCCAGCAGTGAAGGACAGGTTGACACAGATACGCAGTATTTT. Translated, it gives CASSEGQVDTDTQYF.

The V call is TRBV15, the J call TRBJ2-5; the match to TRBD2 covers 7 bases. After removal of 1 base from V and 4 bases from J, the junction contained 3 bases not matched to a gene. The CDR3 has 14 amino acids. Germline loops: CDR1 LNHNV, CDR2 YYDKDF (reference sequence). The CDR3 spells CATSRVASGETQYF. The DNA of the CDR3 is TGTGCCACCAGCAGAGTTGCTAGCGGAGAGACCCAGTACTTC.

The V gene is TRBV7-3, the J gene TRBJ2-5, with TRBD2 as a possible D gene (5 bases). Germline V gives CDR1 SGHTA, CDR2 FQGTGA. This CDR3 spans 15 amino acids. Trimming pared 1 base from V and 1 base from J, leaving 10 bases between. Here the CDR3 reads CASSLNPGIQETQYF. Here the CDR3 DNA reads TGTGCCAGCAGCTTAAATCCGGGAATCCAAGAGACCCAGTACTTC. Looking up the rest from reference TRBV7-3 and TRBJ2-5 gives the full variable domain: GAGVSQTPSNKVTEKGKYVELRCDPISGHTALYWYRQSLGQGPEFLIYFQGTGAADDSGLPNDRFFAVRPEGSVSTLKIQRTERGDSAVYLCASSLNPGIQETQYFGPGTRLLVL.

This sequence joins TRBV6-5 and TRBJ1-5; D unresolved. Trimming stripped 5 bases from V and 7 bases from J, with 12 bases between. Germline CDR1 MNHEY, CDR2 SVGAGI. The CDR3 has 13 residues. In DNA, the CDR3 is TGTGCCAGCAGTCCCAACGGGGAACAGCCCCAGCATTTT. It yields the protein CASSPNGEQPQHF.

In DNA form, the CDR3 reads TGTGCCAGTAGTATCCAGACAGGCGTCTTCGAGGCCCAGCATTTT. Translation gives CASSIQTGVFEAQHF. The chain links TRBV19 to TRBJ1-5; D perhaps matches TRBD1 (6 bases). V was trimmed by 3 bases and J by 11 bases, leaving 20 bases between them. The CDR3 sequence is 15 residues long. Germline values: CDR1 LNHDA, CDR2 SQIVND (reference sequence).

This sequence joins TRBV9 and TRBJ1-6; maybe TRBD1 (6 bases). The V gene lost 0 bases and the J gene lost 4 bases, with 8 bases spanning the gap. This CDR3 spans 15 amino acids. The germline CDR1 and CDR2 sequences are SGDLS and YYNGEE. Here the CDR3 reads CASSVGTDYNSPLHF. The CDR3 DNA follows: TGTGCCAGCAGCGTAGGGACAGATTATAATTCACCCCTCCACTTT.

This clone was observed a single time. The chain is built from TRBV6-1 and TRBJ1-2, with D possibly being TRBD1 (5 bases). Germline-derived CDR1 and CDR2 are MNHNS and SASEGT. Trimming cost V 2 bases and J 6 bases, with 13 bases left between them. The CDR3 is made up of 14 amino acids. This CDR3 is CASSEQDKENGYTF. Here the CDR3 DNA reads TGTGCCAGCAGTGAACAGGACAAGGAAAATGGCTACACCTTC.

This clone was seen a handful of times. This rearrangement joins TRBV2 to TRBJ2-3; D is perhaps TRBD1 (7 bases). The V end was cut by 6 bases, the J end by 6 bases, with 16 bases between. The CDR3 totals 14 residues. Germline V gene sequence: CDR1 SNHLY, CDR2 FYNNEI. The CDR3 coding sequence is TGTGCCAGCAGCTATATGGAGGGGGCTGATACGCAGTATTTT. Translating it yields CASSYMEGADTQYF.

As regards this clone: Within the sample, other DNA sequences also encode this same CDR3. The chain uses TRBV11-3 and TRBJ2-3; TRBD2 agrees at 7 bases. Germline V lookup: CDR1 SGHNT, CDR2 YENEEA. J was trimmed by 3 bases and V by 3 bases; bases with no gene match: 0. The CDR3 loop spans 13 amino acids. The CDR3 spells CASSLGGTDTQYF. CDR3 in DNA: TGTGCCAGCAGCTTGGGGGGGACAGATACGCAGTATTTT.

The chain is built from TRBV6-5 and TRBJ1-2, with D unresolved. Trimming removed 6 bases from V and 8 bases from J, with 13 bases in between. Germline CDR1 reads MNHEY; CDR2 reads SVGAGI. This CDR3 comprises 12 residues. The DNA of the CDR3 is TGTGCCAGCAGACCACCCGGAGAAGGCTACACCTTC. This encodes CASRPPGEGYTF.

The count of this clone is one. The chain joins TRBV18 to TRBJ2-5, with D possibly being TRBD1 (6 bases). The CDR3 sequence is 15 residues long. Germline lookup yields CDR1 KGHSH and CDR2 LQKENI. V was pared by 2 bases and J by 1 base, with 11 bases between. The CDR3: CASSPNQGRQETQYF. In nucleotides, the CDR3 is TGTGCCAGCTCACCAAATCAGGGGCGCCAAGAGACCCAGTACTTC.

The genes are TRBV11-2 and TRBJ2-5; 7 positions match TRBD2. The J segment lost 7 bases and the V segment lost 4 bases, leaving 12 bases of the junction unmatched. Germline V CDR1 and CDR2: SGHAT, FQNNGV. The CDR3 runs 15 residues. The CDR3: CASSSHSGIRGTQYF. CDR3 DNA sequence: TGTGCCAGCAGCTCTCACAGCGGGATCCGGGGGACCCAGTACTTC. Variable domain in full (rest from reference TRBV11-2 and TRBJ2-5): EAGVAQSPRYKIIEKRQSVAFWCNPISGHATLYWYQQILGQGPKLLIQFQNNGVVDDSQLPKDRFSAERLKGVDSTLKIQPAKLEDSAVYLCASSSHSGIRGTQYFGPGTRLLVL.

The CDR3 nucleotides are TGTGCCAGTAGTTTGCAGGGGGCCGTCGACAATCAGCCCCAGCATTTT. Amino acids: CASSLQGAVDNQPQHF. The gene calls are TRBV19 and TRBJ1-5; 8 bases agree with TRBD1. Germline V gene sequence: CDR1 LNHDA, CDR2 SQIVND (reference sequence). This CDR3 has 16 residues. Trimming cost V 5 bases and J 3 bases; bases outside gene matches: 9.